The present TCR beta chain was sequenced within a study of blood T cell repertoires in COVID-19. Study context: Acute and convalescent COVID-19 specimens originated in the United States, Italy and Spain.

TCRdb keeps only in-frame clones here, not all; method: immunoSEQ multiplex PCR. The profile shows more than 95,000 clones, roughly 86% of them singletons. This CDR3 contains 13 residues. Per the germline V gene, CDR1 is GTSNPN and CDR2 is SVGIG (reference sequence). The V gene lost 8 bases and the J gene lost 0 bases, with 8 bases spanning the gap. The chain is built from TRBV30 and TRBJ1-6, with D unclear. The sample was peripheral blood. The source of this sequence is a human donor in a cohort sampled during active COVID-19. The CDR3 here is CAHSSSYNSPLHF. The CDR3, as DNA: TGTGCCCACTCGAGCTCCTATAATTCACCCCTCCACTTT.